The T cell receptor (beta chain) described here comes from a study of control samples from healthy donors and cancer patients. TCRdb keeps only in-frame clones here, not all; method: immunoSEQ multiplex PCR. The profile shows approximately 79,000 clones, approximately 91% of them singletons. This CDR3 is built from 14 residues. Trimming cost V 0 bases and J 2 bases, with 7 bases left between them. From germline, CDR1 is SGHTA and CDR2 FQGNSA. Sequencing was done on a sample of blood. This receptor was identified in a man aged 45-65 years in good health. The rearrangement joins TRBV7-2 to TRBJ2-5; D gene uncertain. The CDR3 loop is CASSLAHRQETQYF. Here the CDR3 DNA reads TGTGCCAGCAGCTTAGCGCATCGGCAAGAGACCCAGTACTTC.